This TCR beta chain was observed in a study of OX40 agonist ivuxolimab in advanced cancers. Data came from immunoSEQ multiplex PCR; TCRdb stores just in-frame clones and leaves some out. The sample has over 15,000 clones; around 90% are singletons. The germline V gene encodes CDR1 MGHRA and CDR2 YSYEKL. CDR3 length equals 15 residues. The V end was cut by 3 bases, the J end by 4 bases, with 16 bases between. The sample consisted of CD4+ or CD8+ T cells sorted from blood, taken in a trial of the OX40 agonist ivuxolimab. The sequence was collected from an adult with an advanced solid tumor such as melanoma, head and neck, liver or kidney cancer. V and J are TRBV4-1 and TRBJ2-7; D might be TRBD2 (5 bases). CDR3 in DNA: TGCGCCAGCAGCCAGGGGAGAGGGTTGGGGTACGAGCAGTACTTC. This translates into CASSQGRGLGYEQYF.